What follows are 8 T cell receptor beta chains derived from one specimen sequenced in a study of radiation and T cells in renal cell carcinoma. Described time point: blood 4 weeks post-SBRT, at nephrectomy. Described treatment: 15 Gy SBRT to primary tumor, nephrectomy 4 weeks later. Assay: immunoSEQ multiplex PCR; the TCRdb copy retains only in-frame clones and omits some. This repertoire shows approximately 150,000 clones, 86% found once; its top ten account for about 17%. The input for sequencing was blood, taken from a patient whose treatment included radiotherapy and nephrectomy. The receptors shown here come from a woman between 50 and 59 years old with renal cell carcinoma.

The chain carries TRBV4-3 and TRBJ2-7, with a tentative D call TRBD2 (6 bases). The germline V gene has CDR1 LGHNA and CDR2 YSLEER. There are 14 residues in the CDR3. Between the trimmed V and J ends, which lost 4 bases and 1 base, there was a span of 11 bases. The CDR3 loop reads CASSLGTQSYEQYF. CDR3 DNA: TGCGCCAGCAGCCTAGGGACTCAGTCCTACGAGCAGTACTTC.

This clone was seen only once. The V and J genes are TRBV9 and TRBJ2-3; 9 bases map to TRBD1. Germline CDR1 SGDLS, CDR2 YYNGEE. The length of the CDR3 is 15 residues. J was trimmed by 3 bases and V by 4 bases; bases with no gene match: 6. CDR3 sequence reads: CASSFTGGRTDTQYF. The CDR3 DNA reads TGTGCCAGCAGCTTCACAGGGGGCAGAACAGATACGCAGTATTTT.

The chain links TRBV7-2 to TRBJ2-3; D gene ambiguous. The V gene's germline CDR1 is SGHTA and CDR2 FQGNSA. V gave up 4 bases and J gave up 6 bases, with 8 bases separating them. This CDR3 region has 12 residues. The CDR3: CASSSPGDTQYF. CDR3 nucleotides: TGTGCCAGCAGCTCCCCCGGGGATACGCAGTATTTT.

A word on this clone: One end of the junction does not line up with germline, which may come from a read error. The chain couples TRBV6-6 to TRBJ1-2; the D gene is possibly TRBD1 (6 bases). Germline CDR1 and CDR2: MNHNY and SVGAGI (reference sequence). The CDR3 is 15 residues long. This CDR3 reads CASRRSGAANDGYTF. CDR3 coding DNA: TGTGCCAGTCGCCGTTCGGGGGCGGCTAACGATGGCTACACCTTC.

This rearrangement joins TRBV5-4 to TRBJ2-7, with D uncertain. The CDR3 contains 10 residues. Trimming removed 6 bases from V and 3 bases from J, with 4 bases in between. Per germline, CDR1 SGHNT and CDR2 YYREEE (reference sequence). In DNA, the CDR3 is TGTGCCAGCACCCTCTACGAGCAGTACTTC. Amino acids: CASTLYEQYF.

The V gene is TRBV2, the J gene TRBJ2-5; D is unresolved. Trimming pared 4 bases from V and 2 bases from J, leaving 8 bases between. CDR1 and CDR2 from the germline V gene are SNHLY and FYNNEI. This CDR3 contains 13 residues. The CDR3 sequence is CASSVFQQETQYF. DNA for the CDR3: TGTGCCAGCAGTGTCTTTCAGCAAGAGACCCAGTACTTC.

The chain links TRBV7-2 to TRBJ2-7; 16 positions agree with TRBD2. V gave up 5 bases and J gave up 0 bases; unmatched junction bases: 4. The CDR3 totals 17 residues. Germline V gene sequence: CDR1 SGHTA, CDR2 FQGNSA. CDR3: CASSMGLAGGSSYEQYF. The CDR3 DNA reads as TGTGCCAGCAGCATGGGACTAGCGGGGGGGAGCTCCTACGAGCAGTACTTC.

This clone was observed a few times. V is TRBV20-1 and J is TRBJ2-2; no reliable D call. CDR1 and CDR2 (germline): DFQATT, SNEGSKA (reference sequence). The V end was cut by 3 bases, the J end by 7 bases, with 6 bases between. There are 11 residues in the CDR3. The CDR3 is CSASSIGELFF. The DNA for the CDR3 is TGCAGTGCTAGTAGTATCGGGGAGCTGTTTTTT.